The 17 T cell receptor beta chains listed next were all sequenced from one sample in a study of CD8+CD57+ T cells in acquired aplastic anemia. Investigators profiled TCR beta VDJ and CDR3 from genomic DNA template. TCRdb reanalysed the reads using MiXCR and keeps one entry per CDR3 protein. This table has a few hundred thousand distinct CDR3 sequences, over 40% appearing once. Patients who underwent sequencing had shown CD8+CD57+ cell expansion by flow cytometry. The sequenced sample was sorted CD4+, CD8+, or CD8+CD57+ T cells (not recorded which) from PBMCs. Receptor source: a human donor with aplastic anemia.

This clonotype was recorded many times. The chain has TRBV5-1 and TRBJ2-7; tentative D call: TRBD2 (6 bases). The ends were cut back, 0 bases at V and 6 bases at J, with 13 bases in the middle. The CDR3 is 14 amino acids. Germline loops: CDR1 SGHRS, CDR2 YFSETQ. The CDR3 coding sequence is TGCGCCAGCAGCTTGGCCACCCTGGGGGGCGAGCAGTACTTC. Translated, it gives CASSLATLGGEQYF.

This clonotype was counted many times. The chain has TRBV11-2 and TRBJ2-6; no reliable D call. Trimming pared 6 bases from V and 0 bases from J, leaving 9 bases between. The CDR3 spans 15 residues. The germline gives CDR1 SGHAT, CDR2 FQNNGV. CDR3 sequence reads: CASRGSVSGANVLTF. The CDR3 DNA sequence: TGTGCCAGCAGGGGTTCAGTCTCTGGGGCCAACGTCCTGACTTTC.

This clonotype was observed many times. This sequence joins TRBV9 and TRBJ2-3, with D possibly being TRBD1 (5 bases). The CDR3 runs to 17 residues. In germline, CDR1 is SGDLS, CDR2 YYNGEE. Trimming shortened V by 0 bases and J by 0 bases, and 14 bases separated the two germline ends. CDR3 nucleotide sequence: TGTGCCAGCAGCGTAGCCTACAGGCCCCTAAGCACAGATACGCAGTATTTT. Translated, it gives CASSVAYRPLSTDTQYF.

The chain links TRBV4-1 to TRBJ1-2, with unresolved D. Trimming stripped 3 bases from V and 6 bases from J, with 20 bases between. The germline gives CDR1 MGHRA, CDR2 YSYEKL. This CDR3 is built from 16 residues. The CDR3 DNA sequence: TGCGCCAGCAGCCAGAGCACACCCATCTGGTCCCATGGCTACACCTTC. Translating it yields CASSQSTPIWSHGYTF.

Only one count was recorded for this clonotype. The chain uses TRBV7-2 and TRBJ2-7; the match to TRBD1 covers 7 bases. The CDR3 is made up of 14 amino acids. CDR1 is SGHTA and CDR2 is FQGNSA in the germline V gene. V dropped 3 bases and J dropped 7; count of bases not matched to a gene: 9. For the CDR3, the DNA is TGTGCCAGCAGCTTTCCCCGGGACAGCAATGAGCAGTACTTC. Protein product: CASSFPRDSNEQYF.

This clonotype was counted at least ten times. The chain links TRBV11-3 to TRBJ2-2; D unclear. The CDR3 sequence is 14 residues long. V lost 5 bases, J lost 5 bases, and 12 bases lay in between. Germline V gene lookup returns CDR1 SGHNT and CDR2 YENEEA. The CDR3 protein is CASSQSGRTGELFF. CDR3 DNA sequence: TGTGCCAGCAGCCAAAGTGGCAGGACCGGGGAGCTGTTTTTT.

In this sample, this clonotype turned up many times. V and J are TRBV6-1 and TRBJ2-7; D unclear. CDR3 size: 12 residues. Germline V CDR1 and CDR2: MNHNS, SASEGT. Trimming took 10 bases from V and 2 from J, leaving 12 bases between them. The CDR3 here is CATRSEAYEQYF. In DNA form, the CDR3 reads TGTGCCACCAGATCAGAGGCCTACGAGCAGTACTTC.

There are many counts of this clonotype. This rearrangement joins TRBV12-3 or TRBV12-4 to TRBJ2-7; D call uncertain. CDR3 length: 16 amino acids. V was shortened by 5 bases and J by 4 bases, with 21 bases between the two germline ends. The CDR3 spells CASSPVAVFDGYEQYF. In DNA, the CDR3 is TGTGCCAGCAGTCCCGTGGCAGTATTCGATGGATACGAGCAGTACTTC.

This clonotype came up a few times. Written as DNA, the CDR3 is TGTGCCAGCAGTATACATCCGACAGATACGCAGTATTTT. It is translated as CASSIHPTDTQYF. This rearrangement joins TRBV12-3 or TRBV12-4 to TRBJ2-3; D is unclear. The CDR3 loop spans 13 amino acids. V shed 5 bases and J shed 3 bases, with 9 bases lying between them.

The rearrangement joins TRBV5-4 to TRBJ1-6; 9 bases line up with TRBD1. Germline values: CDR1 SGHNT, CDR2 YYREEE (reference sequence). The CDR3 covers 14 residues. V trimming: 4 bases; J trimming: 8 bases; junction bases outside the gene matches: 4. Here the CDR3 DNA reads TGTGCCAGCAGCGTGGGACAGGGAGATTCACCCCTCCACTTT. Its translation is CASSVGQGDSPLHF. The full variable domain, in which reference TRBV5-4 and TRBJ1-6 provide the parts outside the CDR3, is ETGVTQSPTHLIKTRGQQVTLRCSSQSGHNTVSWYQQALGQGPQFIFQYYREEENGRGNFPPRFSGLQFPNYSSELNVNALELDDSALYLCASSVGQGDSPLHFGNGTRLTVT.

The sample holds many counts of this clonotype. The genes are TRBV10-3 and TRBJ1-2; D uncertain. V gave up 3 bases and J gave up 5 bases, with 10 bases separating them. CDR1 and CDR2 (germline): ENHRY, SYGVKD. The CDR3 loop spans 13 amino acids. CDR3 residues: CAISDGSLYGYTF. In nucleotides, the CDR3 is TGTGCCATCAGTGACGGCAGCCTGTATGGCTACACCTTC.

In this sample, this clonotype turned up many times. The chain uses TRBV19 and TRBJ1-1; D ambiguous. Trimming removed 5 bases from V and 1 base from J, with 11 bases in between. This CDR3 has 14 residues. The V gene's germline CDR1 is LNHDA and CDR2 SQIVND (reference sequence). CDR3 region: CASSPDHGNTEAFF. As DNA, the CDR3 is TGTGCCAGTAGTCCAGACCACGGGAACACTGAAGCTTTCTTT. The full variable domain, with the rest looked up from reference TRBV19 and TRBJ1-1, is DGGITQSPKYLFRKEGQNVTLSCEQNLNHDAMYWYRQDPGQGLRLIYYSQIVNDFQKGDIAEGYSVSREKKESFPLTVTSAQKNPTAFYLCASSPDHGNTEAFFGQGTRLTVV.

The chain couples TRBV7-9 to TRBJ2-3; 13 positions match TRBD2. The CDR3 is 18 residues long. The junction had 9 bases not matched to a gene; V was cut back by 5 bases and J by 1 base. The germline V gene encodes CDR1 SEHNR and CDR2 FQNEAQ (reference sequence). The DNA of the CDR3 is TGTGCCAGCAGCCCAACCAGCGGGACTAGCGGGGGCACAGATACGCAGTATTTT. Residues: CASSPTSGTSGGTDTQYF.

Concerning this clonotype: One end of the junction does not line up with germline, which may come from a read error. V is TRBV3-1 and J is TRBJ2-7; TRBD1 matches 7 bases. The CDR3 covers 15 residues. Germline CDR1 LGHDT, CDR2 YNNKEL (reference sequence). The chain's CDR3 is CASSQDWTGSYEQHF. The CDR3 region has the DNA TGTGCCAGCAGCCAAGACTGGACAGGCTCCTACGAGCAGCACTTC.

The chain links TRBV10-3 to TRBJ2-1, with D perhaps matching TRBD1 (8 bases). This CDR3 contains 16 residues. V was pared by 4 bases and J by 7 bases, with 20 bases between. CDR1 and CDR2 (germline): ENHRY, SYGVKD. CDR3 nucleotides: TGTGCCATCAGTGCCTTCATAGGACAGGGAGGGAATGAGCAGTTCTTC. The encoded protein is CAISAFIGQGGNEQFF.

The table lists this clonotype with a count of one. J is TRBJ2-5 and V is TRBV6-1; 10 positions agree with TRBD1. Trimming took 5 bases from V and 7 from J; bases not matched to a gene: 4. Germline V gene sequence: CDR1 MNHNS, CDR2 SASEGT. The CDR3 runs 13 residues. CDR3 coding DNA: TGTGCCAGCAGTCACCGGGACAGGGGGACCCAGTACTTC. It yields the protein CASSHRDRGTQYF.

The V gene is TRBV7-2, the J gene TRBJ2-7; D is possibly TRBD1 or TRBD2 (5 bases each). The CDR3 is 14 residues long. Per germline, CDR1 SGHTA and CDR2 FQGNSA. V gave up 2 bases and J gave up 6 bases, with 14 bases separating them. In DNA, the CDR3 is TGTGCCAGCAGCTTACGATCGGGGCAGGGCGAGCAGTACTTC. This encodes CASSLRSGQGEQYF. Based on the CDR3 plus reference TRBV7-2 and TRBJ2-7, the full variable domain is GAGVSQSPSNKVTEKGKDVELRCDPISGHTALYWYRQSLGQGLEFLIYFQGNSAPDKSGLPSDRFSAERTGGSVSTLTIQRTQQEDSAVYLCASSLRSGQGEQYFGPGTRLTVT.